This TCR beta chain came from a study of blood T cell repertoires in COVID-19. The assay was immunoSEQ multiplex PCR, and TCRdb's table has in-frame clones only and misses some. The sample records 200,000 to 250,000 clones, about 85% being singletons. Trimming took 4 bases from V and 4 from J; bases not matched to a gene: 9. Per the germline V gene, CDR1 is LGHDT and CDR2 is YNNKEL (reference sequence). This CDR3 is built from 15 residues. The clonotype was recovered from a middle-aged man with acute or convalescent COVID-19. The V and J genes are TRBV3-1 (or the pseudogene TRBV3-2) and TRBJ1-2, with TRBD1 identical over 7 bases. Sequencing used peripheral blood. CDR3 amino acids: CASSPTGVIGYGYTF. The CDR3 DNA follows: TGTGCCAGCAGCCCCACAGGGGTTATCGGCTATGGCTACACCTTC.